This T cell receptor beta chain appears in the sequencing data of a study of T cell responses to AZD1222 COVID-19 vaccine. Notes on this clone: The antigen is unknown.

Study-wide findings and caveats: Targeting of unmutated variant regions was reportedly seen in nearly half of spike-specific TCRs. Spike-specific TCR breadth and depth went up after people got two AZD1222 doses.

V dropped 5 bases and J dropped 6; count of bases not matched to a gene: 7. Germline V gives CDR1 MDHEN, CDR2 SYDVKM. The CDR3 loop spans 14 amino acids. Only in-frame clones appear in the TCRdb table, and some are missing; sequencing was by immunoSEQ multiplex PCR. The profile shows more than 250,000 clones, 85% to 95% of them singletons. This clonotype was sampled from an adult in good health. The V and J genes are TRBV28 and TRBJ1-1; 9 bases are shared with TRBD1. The sequencing here drew on peripheral blood, taken on day 0 of AZD1222 vaccination. CDR3 sequence reads: CASSPRQGGAEAFF. The CDR3 DNA sequence: TGTGCCAGCAGTCCCCGACAGGGGGGGGCTGAAGCTTTCTTT.